Listed below are T cell receptor beta chains from one sample, sequenced in a study of CD8 T cells in ankylosing spondylitis. TCRdb re-called the 5' RACE reads through MiXCR, storing one row per CDR3 protein. Of over 100,000 distinct CDR3 sequences in the sample, about 7% were seen once. The source material was blood, either unsorted or a sorted T cell fraction (not recorded which). These receptor sequences come from a male donor with ankylosing spondylitis or in good health (not recorded which). Each CDR3 is given with its conserved first and last residue. The order of the fields is D gene, clone size, V gene, J gene, CDR3 protein, CDR3 DNA. D genes are given only for firm matches. Clone size is stated in some rows and not others, as once, few, many or a class when expanded.

.	many	TRBV29-1	TRBJ1-1	CSVVIWLNTEAFF	TGCAGCGTTGTGATCTGGTTGAACACTGAAGCTTTCTTT
TRBD1	many	TRBV5-1	TRBJ1-2	CASSLWTGSGYTF	TGCGCCAGCAGCTTGTGGACAGGGAGCGGCTACACCTTC
.	many	TRBV5-1	TRBJ2-5	CASSLIDVGETQYF	TGCGCCAGCAGCTTAATAGACGTGGGAGAGACCCAGTACTTC
TRBD1	many	TRBV7-2	TRBJ2-7	CASSLGSGTGLYEQYF	TGTGCCAGCAGCTTAGGATCCGGGACAGGGTTGTACGAGCAGTACTTC
TRBD1	many	TRBV27	TRBJ2-7	CASSPRSGTGNHEQYF	TGTGCCAGCAGCCCTCGGTCAGGGACAGGGAACCACGAGCAGTACTTC
.	few	TRBV5-1	TRBJ2-2	CASTKNQGTGELFF	TGCGCCAGCACCAAGAATCAAGGCACCGGGGAGCTGTTTTTT
.	.	TRBV12-3/TRBV12-4	TRBJ2-6	CTICLALWGAGSGANVLTF	TGTACCATCTGTTTAGCGCTGTGGGGCGCGGGTTCTGGGGCCAACGTCCTGACTTTC
.	many	TRBV20-1	TRBJ2-3	CSARDGASTDTQYF	TGCAGTGCTAGAGACGGGGCTAGCACAGATACGCAGTATTTT
.	.	TRBV7-9	TRBJ2-1	CASSLSLGAPGNEQFF	TGTGCCAGCAGCTTATCGCTTGGGGCGCCTGGCAATGAGCAGTTCTTC
.	many	TRBV9	TRBJ2-7	CASSVAAGISYEQYF	TGTGCCAGCAGCGTAGCTGCGGGGATCTCCTACGAGCAGTACTTC
.	many	TRBV28	TRBJ2-7	CASSQIYEQYF	TGTGCCAGCAGTCAAATCTACGAGCAGTACTTC
TRBD1	many	TRBV12-3/TRBV12-4	TRBJ2-1	CASSQDRGHNNEQFF	TGTGCCAGCAGTCAGGACAGGGGGCATAACAATGAGCAGTTCTTC
.	.	TRBV5-1	TRBJ2-4	CASSLASGGGSGDIQYF	TGCGCCAGCAGCTTGGCAAGCGGCGGGGGCTCTGGGGACATTCAGTACTTC
TRBD2	many	TRBV20-1	TRBJ2-3	CSASWGAGVSTDTQYF	TGCAGTGCTAGCTGGGGCGCGGGGGTAAGCACAGATACGCAGTATTTT
TRBD1	many	TRBV20-1	TRBJ1-2	CSARSPGGASGYTF	TGCAGTGCTAGAAGCCCAGGGGGCGCATCTGGCTACACCTTC
TRBD1	.	TRBV12-3/TRBV12-4	TRBJ1-5	CASSSGTGASNQPQHF	TGTGCCAGCAGTTCCGGGACAGGGGCGAGCAATCAGCCCCAGCATTTT
.	many	TRBV10-3	TRBJ2-7	CAIRGDTPYEQYF	TGTGCCATCAGGGGAGACACCCCATACGAGCAGTACTTC
.	many	TRBV9	TRBJ2-1	CASSNGWIGPDEQFF	TGTGCCAGCAGCAACGGGTGGATTGGGCCCGATGAGCAGTTCTTC
.	many	TRBV5-1	TRBJ2-2	CASSLRGGGPNTGELFF	TGCGCCAGCAGCCTCCGTGGCGGGGGCCCGAACACCGGGGAGCTGTTTTTT
.	.	TRBV5-1	TRBJ2-1	CASSLWRTATYEQFF	TGCGCCAGCAGCTTGTGGAGGACAGCTACCTACGAGCAGTTCTTC
.	many	TRBV5-1	TRBJ2-3	CASSAGDDTDTQYF	TGCGCCAGCAGCGCAGGGGACGATACAGATACGCAGTATTTT
.	many	TRBV7-2	TRBJ2-1	CASSLVSDDEQFF	TGTGCCAGCAGCTTAGTAAGTGATGATGAGCAGTTCTTC
TRBD1	many	TRBV25-1	TRBJ1-2	CASSAWTGGTFYGYTF	TGTGCCAGCAGTGCCTGGACAGGGGGCACTTTCTATGGCTACACCTTC
TRBD1	many	TRBV9	TRBJ1-2	CASSPGQVYGYTF	TGTGCCAGCAGCCCCGGACAGGTCTATGGCTACACCTTC
.	few	TRBV4-3	TRBJ2-7	CASSHYRDPSYEQYF	TGCGCCAGCAGCCATTACCGGGACCCCTCCTACGAGCAGTACTTC
TRBD2	.	TRBV12-3/TRBV12-4	TRBJ2-7	CASSWGLALEQYF	TGTGCCAGCAGTTGGGGACTAGCACTCGAGCAGTACTTC
.	many	TRBV5-1	TRBJ2-1	CASNFVGAWEQFF	TGCGCCAGCAATTTCGTGGGGGCATGGGAGCAGTTCTTC
.	many	TRBV29-1	TRBJ2-2	CSGRRDGGSGELFF	TGCAGCGGACGAAGAGACGGCGGCTCCGGGGAGCTGTTTTTT
.	many	TRBV15	TRBJ2-1	CATRFDTGATYNEQFF	TGTGCCACCAGATTCGATACGGGGGCCACCTACAATGAGCAGTTCTTC
.	many	TRBV20-1	TRBJ2-7	CSATLAVSSYEQYF	TGCAGTGCAACCTTAGCGGTCAGCTCCTACGAGCAGTACTTC
.	.	TRBV6-5	TRBJ1-2	CASSYSAPVDGYTF	TGTGCCAGCAGTTACTCTGCACCGGTCGATGGCTACACCTTC
.	many	TRBV5-1	TRBJ2-7	CASSTGAGYYEQYF	TGCGCCAGCAGCACCGGGGCGGGTTACTACGAGCAGTACTTC
.	many	TRBV4-2	TRBJ2-5	CASVTLSKGSETQYF	TGTGCCAGCGTAACACTTAGTAAGGGCAGTGAGACCCAGTACTTC
.	many	TRBV12-3/TRBV12-4	TRBJ2-5	CASSSLAAQYF	TGTGCCAGCAGTTCCTTAGCGGCCCAGTACTTC
.	many	TRBV29-1	TRBJ2-3	CSVGTGLPTTDTQYF	TGCAGCGTCGGCACAGGGTTACCGACTACAGATACGCAGTATTTT
.	many	TRBV20-1	TRBJ2-3	CSATLGTDTQYF	TGCAGTGCTACTTTGGGCACAGATACGCAGTATTTT
.	.	TRBV20-1	TRBJ1-2	CSARDLTSNYGYTF	TGCAGTGCTAGAGATCTTACGTCTAACTATGGCTACACCTTC
TRBD2	many	TRBV5-1	TRBJ2-1	CASSLEGLASNEQFF	TGCGCCAGCAGCTTGGAGGGACTAGCTTCGAATGAGCAGTTCTTC
TRBD1	many	TRBV20-1	TRBJ2-2	CSAMGDRGSSTGELFF	TGCAGTGCTATGGGGGACAGGGGGTCGAGCACCGGGGAGCTGTTTTTT
.	many	TRBV7-9	TRBJ2-3	CASSHRLDSDGTDTQYF	TGTGCCAGCAGCCATCGCCTGGACAGTGATGGCACAGATACGCAGTATTTT
TRBD1	many	TRBV11-2	TRBJ2-7	CASRQGAFEQYF	TGTGCCAGCAGACAGGGGGCCTTCGAGCAGTACTTC